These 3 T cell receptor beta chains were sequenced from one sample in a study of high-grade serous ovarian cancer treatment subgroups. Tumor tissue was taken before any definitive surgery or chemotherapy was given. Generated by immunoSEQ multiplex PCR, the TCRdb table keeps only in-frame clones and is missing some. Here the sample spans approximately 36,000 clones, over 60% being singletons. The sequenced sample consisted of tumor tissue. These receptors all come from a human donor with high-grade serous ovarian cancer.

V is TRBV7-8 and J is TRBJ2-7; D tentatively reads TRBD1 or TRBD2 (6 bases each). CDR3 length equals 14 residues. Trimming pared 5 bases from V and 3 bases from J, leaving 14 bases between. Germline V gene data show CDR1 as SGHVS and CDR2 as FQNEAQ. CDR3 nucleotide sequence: TGTGCCAGCAGCCCTGGGGGGACACACTACGAGCAGTACTTC. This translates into CASSPGGTHYEQYF.

CDR3 region: CASSQAVLLTADNSPLHF. In nucleotides, the CDR3 is TGCGCCAGCAGCCAAGCGGTCCTACTTACCGCCGATAATTCACCCCTCCACTTT. The chain carries TRBV4-3 and TRBJ1-6; the D is unclear. CDR3 size: 18 residues. Germline assignment: CDR1 LGHNA and CDR2 YSLEER. The V and J ends lost 1 base and 5 bases respectively, with 18 bases between them.

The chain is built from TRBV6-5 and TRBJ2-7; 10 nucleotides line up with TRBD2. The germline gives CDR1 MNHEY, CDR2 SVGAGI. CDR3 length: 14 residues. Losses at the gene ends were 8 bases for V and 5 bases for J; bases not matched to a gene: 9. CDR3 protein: CASSRAGGMDEQYF. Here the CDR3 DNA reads TGTGCCAGCTCGAGAGCGGGAGGGATGGACGAGCAGTACTTC.